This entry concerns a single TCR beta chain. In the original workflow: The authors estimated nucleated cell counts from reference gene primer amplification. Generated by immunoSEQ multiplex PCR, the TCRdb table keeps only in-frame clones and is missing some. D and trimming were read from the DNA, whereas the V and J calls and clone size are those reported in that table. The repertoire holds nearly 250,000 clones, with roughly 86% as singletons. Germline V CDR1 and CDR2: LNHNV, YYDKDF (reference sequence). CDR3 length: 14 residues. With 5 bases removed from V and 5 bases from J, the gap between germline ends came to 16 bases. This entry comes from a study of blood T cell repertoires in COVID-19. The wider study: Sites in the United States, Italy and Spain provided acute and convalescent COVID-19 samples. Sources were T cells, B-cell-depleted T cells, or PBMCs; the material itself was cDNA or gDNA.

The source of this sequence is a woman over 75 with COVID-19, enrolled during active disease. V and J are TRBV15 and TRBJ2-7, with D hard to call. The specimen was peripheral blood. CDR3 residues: CATSRSLGNDEQYV. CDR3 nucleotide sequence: TGTGCCACCAGCCGGTCCCTTGGTAATGACGAGCAGTACGTC.